A single sample is the source of the 2 T cell receptor beta chains below, sequenced in a study of blood T cell repertoires in COVID-19. Clones were sequenced by immunoSEQ multiplex PCR, and TCRdb holds only the in-frame ones, with some missing. The sample consists of 40,000 to 50,000 clones, nearly 90% of them appearing once. What was sequenced was peripheral blood. Receptor source: a man between 60 and 75 years old with acute or convalescent COVID-19.

The gene calls are TRBV14 and TRBJ2-2; possible D gene TRBD1, 6 bases. Deletions cut 3 bases from V and 6 bases from J, with 11 bases between. Per germline, CDR1 SGHDN and CDR2 FVKESK. This CDR3 has 14 amino acids. The CDR3 protein is CASSHERGSGELFF. The CDR3 coding sequence is TGTGCCAGCAGCCACGAGAGGGGGTCCGGGGAGCTGTTTTTT.

The chain joins TRBV5-1 to TRBJ2-1, with D perhaps matching TRBD2 (6 bases). This CDR3 is built from 14 residues. Between the trimmed V and J ends, which lost 4 bases and 7 bases, there was a span of 15 bases. Germline CDR1 reads SGHRS; CDR2 reads YFSETQ. CDR3 sequence (DNA): TGCGCCAGCAGCGCCCTCGGGCGGGGAAATGAGCAGTTCTTC. This codes for CASSALGRGNEQFF.